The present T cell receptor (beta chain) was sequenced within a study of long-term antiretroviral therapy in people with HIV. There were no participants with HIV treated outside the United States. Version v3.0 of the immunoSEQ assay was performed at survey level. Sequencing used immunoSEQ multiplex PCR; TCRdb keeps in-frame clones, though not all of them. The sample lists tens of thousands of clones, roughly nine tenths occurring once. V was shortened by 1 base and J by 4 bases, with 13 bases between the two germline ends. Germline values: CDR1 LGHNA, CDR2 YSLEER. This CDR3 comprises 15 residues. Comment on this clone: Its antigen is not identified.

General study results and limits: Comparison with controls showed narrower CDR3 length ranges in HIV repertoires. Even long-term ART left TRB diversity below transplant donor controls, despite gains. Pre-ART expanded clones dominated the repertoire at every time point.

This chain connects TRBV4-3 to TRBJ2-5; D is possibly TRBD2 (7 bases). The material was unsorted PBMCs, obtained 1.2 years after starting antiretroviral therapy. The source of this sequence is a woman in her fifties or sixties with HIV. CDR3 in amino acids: CASSQARGAAETQYF. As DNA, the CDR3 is TGCGCCAGCAGCCAAGCTCGGGGGGCAGCAGAGACCCAGTACTTC.